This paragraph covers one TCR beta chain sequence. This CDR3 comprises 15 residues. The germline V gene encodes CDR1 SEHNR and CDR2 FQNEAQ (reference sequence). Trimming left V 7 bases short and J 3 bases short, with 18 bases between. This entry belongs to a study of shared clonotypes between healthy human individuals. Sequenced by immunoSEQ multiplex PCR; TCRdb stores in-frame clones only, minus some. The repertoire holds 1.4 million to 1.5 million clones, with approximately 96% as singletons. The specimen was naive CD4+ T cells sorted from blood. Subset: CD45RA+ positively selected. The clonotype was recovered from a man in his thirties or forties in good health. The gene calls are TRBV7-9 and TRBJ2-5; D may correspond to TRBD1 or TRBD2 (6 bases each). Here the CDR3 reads CASTLRGADEETQYF. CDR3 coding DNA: TGTGCCAGCACCCTTAGGGGGGCGGATGAAGAGACCCAGTACTTC.